The sequence of this TCR beta chain was determined in a study of identical twins. Points from the study as a whole: Out-of-frame TCR alpha sharing in monozygotic twins exceeded recombination model predictions. Findings depended on cross-sectional statistics rather than tracking the same donors.

The length of the CDR3 is 17 residues. The V end lost 5 bases, the J end lost 6 bases, and 25 bases lay between the germline ends. CDR1 is SEHNR, CDR2 FQNEAQ, per germline (reference sequence). cDNA carried unique molecular identifiers, and a universal primer site was added by template switching. A single record per CDR3 protein comes from TCRdb applying MiXCR to the 5' RACE reads. The repertoire holds some 260,000 distinct CDR3 sequences, with about 14% as singletons. This clonotype occurred a few times. Its antigen is as yet unknown. The sample was memory (CD45RO+) T cells sorted from blood. The TCR comes from a woman under 30 in good health. The gene calls are TRBV7-9 and TRBJ1-2, with D possibly being TRBD1 (6 bases). The CDR3 region has the DNA TGTGCCAGCAGCCCCGGGAGGGGGTCGAAGGACTGGCATGGCTACACCTTC. Residues: CASSPGRGSKDWHGYTF.